A single sample is the source of the 13 T cell receptor beta chains below, sequenced in a study of cytomegalovirus exposure and HLA in healthy donors. A multiplex PCR was run with 60 Vbeta primers and 13 Jbeta primers. The method was immunoSEQ multiplex PCR; TCRdb's version includes in-frame clones alone and lacks a portion of them. The sample includes some 180,000 clones, around three quarters of them seen just once. Sequenced: PBMCs. These receptors all come from a woman aged 25 to 45 in good health and CMV-seropositive.

V gene TRBV18 combines with J gene TRBJ1-5; D uncertain. Germline assignment: CDR1 KGHSH and CDR2 LQKENI. V lost 2 bases, J lost 2 bases, and 10 bases lay in between. The CDR3 sequence is 15 residues long. In DNA, the CDR3 is TGTGCCAGCTCACCATCTAGCGGTGGCAATCAGCCCCAGCATTTT. As protein: CASSPSSGGNQPQHF.

The chain carries TRBV7-8 and TRBJ1-1; TRBD1 matches at 9 bases. V shed 5 bases and J 0 bases; nucleotides not matched to a gene: 10. The CDR3 has 17 residues. Germline CDR1 SGHVS, CDR2 FQNEAQ. The CDR3 DNA follows: TGTGCCAGCAGCGCAACAGGGGGCGCTGCCATGAACACTGAAGCTTTCTTT. This codes for CASSATGGAAMNTEAFF.

The chain's CDR3 is CASSPDASGRETQYF. CDR3 coding DNA: TGTGCCAGCAGCCCAGACGCGAGCGGTAGGGAGACCCAGTACTTC. This rearrangement joins TRBV4-2 to TRBJ2-5, with D tentatively TRBD2 (5 bases). The CDR3 totals 15 residues. Germline V gene sequence: CDR1 LGHNA, CDR2 YNFKEQ. V dropped 4 bases and J dropped 5 bases, with 17 bases sitting between them.

The CDR3 region has the DNA TGTGCCAGCAGCGAGGGGAGGTACTACGAGCAGTACTTC. The encoded protein is CASSEGRYYEQYF. The chain combines TRBV11-2 with TRBJ2-7; the D gene is possibly TRBD2 (6 bases). Trimming pared 5 bases from V and 3 bases from J, leaving 11 bases between. CDR3 length equals 13 residues. From germline, CDR1 is SGHAT and CDR2 FQNNGV. Using reference TRBV11-2 and TRBJ2-7 for the parts outside the CDR3, the full variable domain is EAGVAQSPRYKIIEKRQSVAFWCNPISGHATLYWYQQILGQGPKLLIQFQNNGVVDDSQLPKDRFSAERLKGVDSTLKIQPAKLEDSAVYLCASSEGRYYEQYFGPGTRLTVT.

V gene TRBV5-1 combines with J gene TRBJ1-4; the match to TRBD1 covers 7 bases. The CDR3 sequence is 18 residues long. V lost 0 bases to trimming and J lost 0 bases; unmatched junction nucleotides: 8. Germline V CDR1 and CDR2: SGHRS, YFSETQ. The CDR3 loop reads CASSLGTKTGTTNEKLFF. In nucleotides, the CDR3 is TGCGCCAGCAGCTTGGGCACAAAGACAGGGACAACTAATGAAAAACTGTTTTTT.

This clone came up a few times. V gene TRBV4-2 combines with J gene TRBJ1-2; the D gene is possibly TRBD1 (6 bases). The germline V gene has CDR1 LGHNA and CDR2 YNFKEQ. The length of the CDR3 is 17 residues. Trimming took off 0 bases at V and 3 bases at J, with 17 bases between the two ends. CDR3 DNA sequence: TGTGCCAGCAGCCAAGACGGACACTCTGGGGGCTACTATGGCTACACCTTC. Amino acid sequence: CASSQDGHSGGYYGYTF.

The gene calls are TRBV7-9 and TRBJ2-5; TRBD1 is a possible D gene (6 bases). V lost 7 bases to trimming and J lost 2 bases, with 14 bases between them. Germline V gives CDR1 SEHNR, CDR2 FQNEAQ (reference sequence). CDR3 length: 14 amino acids. The CDR3 DNA reads TGTGCCAGCATGAGAGGGGGACCTCAAGAGACCCAGTACTTC. As protein: CASMRGGPQETQYF.

The chain has TRBV5-6 and TRBJ1-4, with D possibly matching TRBD1 (6 bases). V shed 1 base and J shed 7 bases, with 11 bases lying between them. From germline, CDR1 is SGHDT and CDR2 YYEEEE. CDR3 length: 14 residues. CDR3 sequence: CASSLRGSSEKLFF. For the CDR3, the DNA is TGTGCCAGCAGCTTGAGGGGGAGTAGTGAAAAACTGTTTTTT.

This clone has a single count. J is TRBJ2-3 and V is TRBV4-1; tentative D call: TRBD1 (6 bases). The ends were cut back, 5 bases at V and 1 base at J, with 10 bases in the middle. This CDR3 is built from 14 residues. Germline CDR1 MGHRA, CDR2 YSYEKL. In DNA, the CDR3 is TGCGCCAGCAGCGGTTGGACAGGCACAGATACGCAGTATTTT. This codes for CASSGWTGTDTQYF.

J is TRBJ2-1 and V is TRBV28, with 11 bases matching TRBD2. The CDR3 length is 17 residues. Trimming took 7 bases from V and 3 from J; bases not matched to a gene: 11. The germline V gene encodes CDR1 MDHEN and CDR2 SYDVKM. The CDR3 coding sequence is TGTGCCAGCAACCTTAGCCCCGGGACTAGCGGCTACAATGAGCAGTTCTTC. Translation gives CASNLSPGTSGYNEQFF.

The rearrangement links TRBV5-6 to TRBJ2-6; perhaps TRBD1 as D (5 bases). The CDR3 sequence is 16 residues long. V was cut by 5 bases and J by 5 bases, with 17 bases left in between. Germline V lookup: CDR1 SGHDT, CDR2 YYEEEE. This CDR3 is CASSSRTSLRANVLTF. The CDR3 bases are TGTGCCAGCAGTTCTCGGACATCTCTAAGGGCCAACGTCCTGACTTTC.

In this sample, this clone turned up once. CDR3 residues: CASSLPGDLAYEQYF. The CDR3 coding sequence is TGTGCCAGCAGTTTACCCGGAGATTTGGCCTACGAGCAGTACTTC. The chain couples TRBV28 to TRBJ2-7; the D is unclear. CDR3 length: 15 amino acids. Deletions cut 2 bases from V and 2 bases from J, with 13 bases between. Per the germline V gene, CDR1 is MDHEN and CDR2 is SYDVKM.

The chain links TRBV25-1 to TRBJ2-5; perhaps TRBD1 as D (6 bases). The closer fit of TRBJ2-7 to the DNA end suggests the J call may be wrong. The CDR3 covers 15 residues. CDR1 is MGHDK and CDR2 is SYGVNS in the germline V gene. The chain's CDR3 is CASSVSGEFIYEQYF. In DNA form, the CDR3 reads TGTGCCAGCAGTGTCTCAGGGGAATTTATATACGAGCAGTACTTC.